The clone carrying this T cell receptor (beta chain) was observed a single time. The antigen is undetermined. This entry belongs to a study of cytomegalovirus exposure and HLA in healthy donors. As for the study in general: The 600 to 800 first-cohort repertoires shared a platform with the roughly 130 validation repertoires, as reported in a later analysis.

Method: immunoSEQ multiplex PCR; TCRdb's copy keeps in-frame clones and lacks some. The sample records roughly 260,000 clones, 87% being singletons. V gave up 2 bases and J gave up 0 bases, with 16 bases separating them. The CDR3 sequence is 17 residues long. Germline V gene lookup returns CDR1 MDHEN and CDR2 SYDVKM. Overall study findings and caveats: Associated with cytomegalovirus, according to the listing, were 150 to 200 TCR beta chains. TCR clusters originating in the first cohort tended to co-occur in the 100 to 150 validation repertoires, according to a later analysis.

V usage is TRBV28 and J usage is TRBJ2-5, with a weak D call TRBD2 (5 bases). The sample comprised PBMCs. This TCR was recovered from a man younger than 30 in good health and CMV-seronegative. CDR3 in DNA: TGTGCCAGCAGTTTAGGACCGCGAGACGGGGACCAAGAGACCCAGTACTTC. Translated, it gives CASSLGPRDGDQETQYF. Full variable domain (rest looked up from reference TRBV28 and TRBJ2-5): DVKVTQSSRYLVKRTGEKVFLECVQDMDHENMFWYRQDPGLGLRLIYFSYDVKMKEKGDIPEGYSVSREKKERFSLILESASTNQTSMYLCASSLGPRDGDQETQYFGPGTRLLVL.